This T cell receptor beta chain was recorded in a study of response to subunit inactivated influenza vaccine. Trimming cost V 1 base and J 4 bases, with 13 bases left between them. This CDR3 has 15 residues. The germline gives CDR1 LNHNV, CDR2 YYDKDF (reference sequence). Using its own MiXCR run on the RT-PCR reads, TCRdb lists one record per CDR3 protein. The top ten clones hold more than 8.5% of a sample with around 520,000 distinct CDR3 sequences, 10% to 15% of them seen once. As regards this clonotype: Its antigen is unknown.

Notes on the study in general: Authors suggested that a seasonal influenza vaccination recruits few new T cells each time.

The sequence came from a man aged 45-65 years who received an inactivated influenza vaccine. J is TRBJ2-5 and V is TRBV15; D remains unclear. The source material was PBMCs from blood, sampled on the day of vaccination. Here the CDR3 reads CATSRGGSGGETQYF. The DNA of the CDR3 is TGTGCCACCAGCAGAGGTGGGTCGGGCGGAGAGACCCAGTACTTC. The whole variable domain, remainder taken from reference TRBV15 and TRBJ2-5, is DAMVIQNPRYQVTQFGKPVTLSCSQTLNHNVMYWYQQKSSQAPKLLFHYYDKDFNNEADTPDNFQSRRPNTSFCFLDIRSPGLGDTAMYLCATSRGGSGGETQYFGPGTRLLVL.